This T cell receptor beta chain was found in a study of cytomegalovirus exposure and HLA in healthy donors. The primer mix had 60 Vbeta and 13 Jbeta primers. Repertoires were generated with immunoSEQ multiplex PCR, while TCRdb's copy carries only in-frame clones and drops some. The table lists approximately 150,000 clones, more than 75% of them singletons, with roughly 6.2% in the top ten. Germline V CDR1 and CDR2: MNHEY, SVGAGI. The CDR3 runs to 15 residues. Trimming removed 5 bases from V and 3 bases from J; junction bases left unmatched: 4. This TCR was recovered from a woman aged 35 to 49 in good health and CMV-seropositive. What was sequenced was PBMCs. J is TRBJ2-7 and V is TRBV6-5, with 13 bases fitting TRBD2. For the CDR3, the DNA is TGTGCCAGCAGTACACGACTAGCGGGAGGCTACGAGCAGTACTTC. Translation: CASSTRLAGGYEQYF.